This T cell receptor (beta chain) was recorded in a study of healthy donors' naive CD4 and CD8 T cells. Whole-study context: Donors, half of them female, were 20-25, 40-50 or 60-70 years old. TCR alpha primers covered all functional IMGT alpha gene variants.

V trimming: 1 base; J trimming: 5 bases; junction bases outside the gene matches: 4. This CDR3 region has 14 residues. CDR1 and CDR2 from the germline V gene are LNHDA and SQIVND (reference sequence). A linear amplification protocol produced the TCR libraries from around 500 ng of total RNA. TCRdb re-derived calls from the reads in MiXCR, one entry per CDR3 protein. The repertoire has some 190,000 distinct CDR3 sequences, 65% to 75% of them found once; the top ten carry roughly 2.4%. The rearrangement links TRBV19 to TRBJ2-7; 8 nucleotides line up with TRBD1. This receptor was obtained from a pool of human donors in good health; the sample pools cells from several healthy donors. Sequences were obtained from naive CD4+ and CD8+ T cells sorted from blood, pooled from several donors. CDR3 protein: CASSIGQGIHEQYF. CDR3 in DNA: TGTGCCAGTAGTATAGGACAGGGGATTCACGAGCAGTACTTC.